The T cell receptor beta chain described here comes from a study of blood T cell repertoires in COVID-19. The assay was immunoSEQ multiplex PCR, and TCRdb's table has in-frame clones only and misses some. The sample yields some 300,000 clones, nearly 90% seen once. Those enrolled in Seattle joined during active infection and were followed longitudinally afterward. This TCR was sampled from a middle-aged woman with COVID-19, enrolled during active disease. Sample: peripheral blood.

The CDR3 DNA sequence: TGTGCCAGTAGTACAGGGGGCCGCCCGAACACTGAAGCTTTCTTT. This encodes CASSTGGRPNTEAFF. The J gene is TRBJ1-1, the V gene TRBV19; 8 nucleotides agree with TRBD1. With V trimmed by 4 bases and J by 1 base, 5 bases remained unmatched. The germline CDR1 and CDR2 sequences are LNHDA and SQIVND (reference sequence). The CDR3 covers 15 residues.